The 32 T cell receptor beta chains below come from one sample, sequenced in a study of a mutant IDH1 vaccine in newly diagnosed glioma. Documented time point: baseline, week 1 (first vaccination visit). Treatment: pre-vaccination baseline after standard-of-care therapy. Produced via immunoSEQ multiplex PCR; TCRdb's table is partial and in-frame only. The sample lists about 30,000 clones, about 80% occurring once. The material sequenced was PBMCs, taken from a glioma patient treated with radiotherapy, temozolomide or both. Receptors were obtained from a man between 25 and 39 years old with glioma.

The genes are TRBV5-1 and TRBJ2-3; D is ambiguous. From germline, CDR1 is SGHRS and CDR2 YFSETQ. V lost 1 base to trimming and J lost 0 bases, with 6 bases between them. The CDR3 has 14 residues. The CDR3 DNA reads TGCGCCAGCAGCTTGCATGGAAGCACAGATACGCAGTATTTT. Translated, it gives CASSLHGSTDTQYF. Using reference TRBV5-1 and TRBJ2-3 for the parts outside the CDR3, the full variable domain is KAGVTQTPRYLIKTRGQQVTLSCSPISGHRSVSWYQQTPGQGLQFLFEYFSETQRNKGNFPGRFSGRQFSNSRSEMNVSTLELGDSALYLCASSLHGSTDTQYFGPGTRLTVL.

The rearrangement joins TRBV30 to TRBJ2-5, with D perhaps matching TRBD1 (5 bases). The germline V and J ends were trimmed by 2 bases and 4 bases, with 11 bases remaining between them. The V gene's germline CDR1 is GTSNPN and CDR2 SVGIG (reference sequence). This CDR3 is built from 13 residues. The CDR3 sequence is CAWSRQGGETQYF. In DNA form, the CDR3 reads TGTGCCTGGAGTAGGCAGGGTGGAGAGACCCAGTACTTC.

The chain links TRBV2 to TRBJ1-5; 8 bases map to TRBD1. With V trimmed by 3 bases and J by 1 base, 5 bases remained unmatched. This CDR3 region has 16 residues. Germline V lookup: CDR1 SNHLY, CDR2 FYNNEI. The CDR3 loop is CASSDYTGGSNQPQHF. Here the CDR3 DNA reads TGTGCCAGCAGTGACTACACAGGGGGGAGCAATCAGCCCCAGCATTTT.

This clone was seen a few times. CDR3 residues: CASSAWGGHSYGYTF. The CDR3 coding sequence is TGTGCCAGCAGCGCGTGGGGGGGGCATAGCTATGGCTACACCTTC. The V gene is TRBV9, the J gene TRBJ1-2, with D perhaps matching TRBD1 (6 bases). Germline CDR1 is SGDLS and CDR2 is YYNGEE. The V and J ends lost 3 bases and 4 bases respectively, with 16 bases between them. The CDR3 has 15 amino acids.

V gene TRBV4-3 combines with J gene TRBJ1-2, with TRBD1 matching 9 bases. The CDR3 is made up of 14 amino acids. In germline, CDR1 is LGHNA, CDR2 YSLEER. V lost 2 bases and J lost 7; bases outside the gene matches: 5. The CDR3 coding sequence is TGCGCCAGCAGCCAAACCCGGACAGGGGCTGGCTACACCTTC. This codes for CASSQTRTGAGYTF.

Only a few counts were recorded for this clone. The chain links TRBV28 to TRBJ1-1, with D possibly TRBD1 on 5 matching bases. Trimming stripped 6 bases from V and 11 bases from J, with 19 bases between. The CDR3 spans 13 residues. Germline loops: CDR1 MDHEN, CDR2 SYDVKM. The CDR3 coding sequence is TGTGCCAGCAGGCTCTCAAGGGAGGGGACGGCTTTCTTT. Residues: CASRLSREGTAFF.

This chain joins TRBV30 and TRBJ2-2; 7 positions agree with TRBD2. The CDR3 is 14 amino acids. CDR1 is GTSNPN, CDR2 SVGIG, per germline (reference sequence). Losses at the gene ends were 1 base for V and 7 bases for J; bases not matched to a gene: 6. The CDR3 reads CAWSGDYSGGELFF. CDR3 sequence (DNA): TGTGCCTGGAGTGGGGACTACTCTGGCGGGGAGCTGTTTTTT.

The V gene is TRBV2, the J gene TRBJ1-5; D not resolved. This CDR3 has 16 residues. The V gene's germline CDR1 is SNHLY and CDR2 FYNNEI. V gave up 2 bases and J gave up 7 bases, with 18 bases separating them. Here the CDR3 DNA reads TGTGCCAGCAGTGAAATTAGTTTCGGAGGAAGGCAGCCCCAGCATTTT. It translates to CASSEISFGGRQPQHF.

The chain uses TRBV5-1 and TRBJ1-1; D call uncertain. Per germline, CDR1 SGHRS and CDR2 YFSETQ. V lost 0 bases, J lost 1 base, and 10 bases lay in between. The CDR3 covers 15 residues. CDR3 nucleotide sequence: TGCGCCAGCAGCTTGGAACAGACTAGGAACACTGAAGCTTTCTTT. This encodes CASSLEQTRNTEAFF.

CDR3 in amino acids: CASSHGDLDRDTDTQYF. DNA of the CDR3: TGTGCCAGCAGCCATGGGGACCTGGACAGGGACACAGATACGCAGTATTTT. V usage is TRBV14 and J usage is TRBJ2-3, with 8 nucleotides matching TRBD1. CDR1 is SGHDN, CDR2 FVKESK, per germline. The length of the CDR3 is 17 residues. V lost 3 bases, J lost 2 bases, and 10 bases stayed unmatched.

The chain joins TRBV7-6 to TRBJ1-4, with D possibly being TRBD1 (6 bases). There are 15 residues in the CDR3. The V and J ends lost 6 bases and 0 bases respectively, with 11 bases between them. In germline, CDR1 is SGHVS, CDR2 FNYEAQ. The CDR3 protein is CASRRTETTNEKLFF. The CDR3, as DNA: TGTGCCAGCAGAAGGACAGAGACAACTAATGAAAAACTGTTTTTT.

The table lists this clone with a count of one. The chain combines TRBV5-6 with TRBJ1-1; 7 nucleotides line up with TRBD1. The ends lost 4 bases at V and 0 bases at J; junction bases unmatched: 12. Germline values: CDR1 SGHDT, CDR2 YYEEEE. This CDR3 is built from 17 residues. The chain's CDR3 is CASSILFRDRLNTEAFF. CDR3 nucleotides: TGTGCCAGCAGCATTCTGTTCCGGGACAGATTGAACACTGAAGCTTTCTTT.

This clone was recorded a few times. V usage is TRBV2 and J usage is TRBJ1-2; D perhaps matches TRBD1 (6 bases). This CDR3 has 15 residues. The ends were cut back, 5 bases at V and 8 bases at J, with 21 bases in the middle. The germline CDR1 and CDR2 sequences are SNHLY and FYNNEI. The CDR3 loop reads CASSITRTAQGGYTF. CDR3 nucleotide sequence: TGTGCCAGCAGTATTACTAGGACAGCGCAAGGCGGCTACACCTTC.

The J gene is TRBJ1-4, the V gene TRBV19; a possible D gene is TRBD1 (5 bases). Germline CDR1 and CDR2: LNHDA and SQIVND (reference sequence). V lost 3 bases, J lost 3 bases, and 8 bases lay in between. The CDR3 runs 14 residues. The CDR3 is CASSMQGANEKLFF. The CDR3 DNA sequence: TGTGCCAGTAGTATGCAGGGAGCTAATGAAAAACTGTTTTTT.

For the CDR3, the DNA is TGTGCCAGCAGCTTAGACGGGAACTCTGGAAACACCATATATTTT. Its protein product is CASSLDGNSGNTIYF. The chain combines TRBV11-2 with TRBJ1-3; D not resolved. Per germline, CDR1 SGHAT and CDR2 FQNNGV. The CDR3 extends over 15 amino acids. Trimming took 0 bases from V and 0 from J, leaving 6 bases between them.

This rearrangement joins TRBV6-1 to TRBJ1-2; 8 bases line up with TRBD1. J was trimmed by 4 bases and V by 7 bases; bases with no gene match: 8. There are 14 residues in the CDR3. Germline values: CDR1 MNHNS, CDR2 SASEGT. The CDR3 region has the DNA TGTGCCAGCAATCTCCCGGGACAGGCCTATGGCTACACCTTC. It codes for CASNLPGQAYGYTF.

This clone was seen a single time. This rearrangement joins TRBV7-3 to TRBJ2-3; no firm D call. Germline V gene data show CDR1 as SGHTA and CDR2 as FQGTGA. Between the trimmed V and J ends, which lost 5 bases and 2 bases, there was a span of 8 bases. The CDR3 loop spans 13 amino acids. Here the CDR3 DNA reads TGTGCCAGCAGCCCAGAATACACAGATACGCAGTATTTT. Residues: CASSPEYTDTQYF.

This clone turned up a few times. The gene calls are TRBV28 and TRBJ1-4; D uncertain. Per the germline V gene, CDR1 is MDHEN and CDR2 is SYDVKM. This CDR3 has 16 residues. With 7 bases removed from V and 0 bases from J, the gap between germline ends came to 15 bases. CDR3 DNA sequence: TGTGCCAGCAAGCTTTTTGGAGATGCAACTAATGAAAAACTGTTTTTT. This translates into CASKLFGDATNEKLFF.

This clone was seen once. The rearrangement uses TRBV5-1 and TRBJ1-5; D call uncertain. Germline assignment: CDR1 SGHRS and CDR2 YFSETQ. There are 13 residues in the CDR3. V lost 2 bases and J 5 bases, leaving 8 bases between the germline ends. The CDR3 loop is CASSFGGDQPQHF. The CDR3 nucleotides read TGCGCCAGCAGCTTCGGTGGGGATCAGCCCCAGCATTTT.

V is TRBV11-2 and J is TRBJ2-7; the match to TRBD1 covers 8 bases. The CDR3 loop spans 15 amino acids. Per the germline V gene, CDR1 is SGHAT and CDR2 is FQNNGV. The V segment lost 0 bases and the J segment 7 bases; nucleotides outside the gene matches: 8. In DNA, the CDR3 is TGTGCCAGCAGCTTAGACGGACAGGGTTATGAAGAGCAGTACTTC. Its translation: CASSLDGQGYEEQYF.

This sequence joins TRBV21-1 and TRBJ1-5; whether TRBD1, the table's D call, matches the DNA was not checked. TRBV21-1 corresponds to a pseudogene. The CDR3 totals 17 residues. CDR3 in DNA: TGTGCCAGCAGCAAAGTACCAGGGGGCGTCCTTAATCAGCCCCAGCATTTT. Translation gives CASSKVPGGVLNQPQHF.

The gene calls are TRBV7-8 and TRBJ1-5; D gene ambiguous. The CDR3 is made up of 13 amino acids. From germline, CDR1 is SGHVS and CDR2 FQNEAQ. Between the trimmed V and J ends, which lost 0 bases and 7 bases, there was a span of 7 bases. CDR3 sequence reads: CASSLAVKQPQHF. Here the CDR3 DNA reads TGTGCCAGCAGCTTAGCGGTCAAGCAGCCCCAGCATTTT.

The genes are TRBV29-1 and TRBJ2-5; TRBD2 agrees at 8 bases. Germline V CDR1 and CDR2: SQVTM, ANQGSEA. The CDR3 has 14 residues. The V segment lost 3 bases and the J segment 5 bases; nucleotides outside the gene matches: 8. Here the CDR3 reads CSVEEAGVEETQYF. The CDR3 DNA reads TGCAGCGTTGAGGAAGCGGGAGTCGAGGAGACCCAGTACTTC. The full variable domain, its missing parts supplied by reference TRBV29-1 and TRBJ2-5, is SAVISQKPSRDICQRGTSLTIQCQVDSQVTMMFWYRQQPGQSLTLIATANQGSEATYESGFVIDKFPISRPNLTFSTLTVSNMSPEDSSIYLCSVEEAGVEETQYFGPGTRLLVL.

CDR3 nucleotide sequence: TGTGCCAGCAGCCACGATGGGGAGCTGTTTTTT. Its protein is CASSHDGELFF. The rearrangement uses TRBV14 and TRBJ2-2; D ambiguous. The CDR3 covers 11 residues. The germline V gene encodes CDR1 SGHDN and CDR2 FVKESK. Deletions cut 3 bases from V and 8 bases from J, with 4 bases between.

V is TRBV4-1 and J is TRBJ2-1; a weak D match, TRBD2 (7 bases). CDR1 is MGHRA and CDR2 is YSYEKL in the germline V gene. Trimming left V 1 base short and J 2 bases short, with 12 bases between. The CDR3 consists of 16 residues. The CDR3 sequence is CASSQGAGATYNEQFF. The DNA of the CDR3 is TGCGCCAGCAGCCAAGGGGCGGGGGCCACCTACAATGAGCAGTTCTTC.

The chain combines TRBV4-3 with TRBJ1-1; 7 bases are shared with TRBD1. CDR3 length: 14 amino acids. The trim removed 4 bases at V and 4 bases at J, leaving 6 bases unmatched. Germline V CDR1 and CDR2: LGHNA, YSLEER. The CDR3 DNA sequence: TGCGCCAGCAGCCGGTCAGGGGGGGGCACTGAAGCTTTCTTT. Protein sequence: CASSRSGGGTEAFF.

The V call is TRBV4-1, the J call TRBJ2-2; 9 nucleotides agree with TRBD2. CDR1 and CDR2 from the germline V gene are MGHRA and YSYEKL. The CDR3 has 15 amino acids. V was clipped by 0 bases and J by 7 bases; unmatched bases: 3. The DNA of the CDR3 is TGCGCCAGCAGCCAAGAGGGGACTAGCTTCGGGGAGCTGTTTTTT. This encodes CASSQEGTSFGELFF.

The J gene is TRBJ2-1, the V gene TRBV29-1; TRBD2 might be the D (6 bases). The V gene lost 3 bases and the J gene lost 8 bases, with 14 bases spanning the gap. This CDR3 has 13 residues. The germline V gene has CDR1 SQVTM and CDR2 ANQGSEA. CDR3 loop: CSVDGITGDEQFF. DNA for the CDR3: TGCAGCGTTGACGGGATTACGGGGGATGAGCAGTTCTTC.

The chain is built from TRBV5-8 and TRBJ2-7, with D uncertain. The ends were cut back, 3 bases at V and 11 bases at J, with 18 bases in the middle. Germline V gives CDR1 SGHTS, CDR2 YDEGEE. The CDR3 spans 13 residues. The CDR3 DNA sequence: TGTGCCAGCAGCTCTTTTTGGGGTGGCGGAAAGTACTTC. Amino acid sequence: CASSSFWGGGKYF. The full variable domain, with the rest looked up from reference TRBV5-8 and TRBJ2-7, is EAGVTQSPTHLIKTRGQQATLRCSPISGHTSVYWYQQALGLGLQFLLWYDEGEERNRGNFPPRFSGRQFPNYSSELNVNALELEDSALYLCASSSFWGGGKYFGPGTRLTVT.

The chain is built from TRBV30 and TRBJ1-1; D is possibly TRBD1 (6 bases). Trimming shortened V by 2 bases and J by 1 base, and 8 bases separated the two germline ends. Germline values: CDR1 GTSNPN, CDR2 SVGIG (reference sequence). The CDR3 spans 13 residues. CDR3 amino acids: CAWSPDRNTEAFF. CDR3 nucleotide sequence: TGTGCCTGGAGTCCGGACAGGAACACTGAAGCTTTCTTT. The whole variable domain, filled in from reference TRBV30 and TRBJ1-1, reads SQTIHQWPATLVQPVGSPLSLECTVEGTSNPNLYWYRQAAGRGLQLLFYSVGIGQISSEVPQNLSASRPQDRQFILSSKKLLLSDSGFYLCAWSPDRNTEAFFGQGTRLTVV.

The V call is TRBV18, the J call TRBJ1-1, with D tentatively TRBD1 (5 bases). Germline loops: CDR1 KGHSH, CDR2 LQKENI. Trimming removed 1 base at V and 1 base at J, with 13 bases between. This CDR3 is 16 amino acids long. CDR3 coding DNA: TGTGCCAGCTCACCACGGGGAGGCCAGGGGAACACTGAAGCTTTCTTT. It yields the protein CASSPRGGQGNTEAFF. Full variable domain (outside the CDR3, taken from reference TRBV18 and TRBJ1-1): NAGVMQNPRHLVRRRGQEARLRCSPMKGHSHVYWYRQLPEEGLKFMVYLQKENIIDESGMPKERFSAEFPKEGPSILRIQQVVRGDSAAYFCASSPRGGQGNTEAFFGQGTRLTVV.

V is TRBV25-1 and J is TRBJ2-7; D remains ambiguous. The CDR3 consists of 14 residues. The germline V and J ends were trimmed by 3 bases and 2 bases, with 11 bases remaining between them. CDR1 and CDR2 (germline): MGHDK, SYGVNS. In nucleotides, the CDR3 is TGTGCCAGCAGTGAGGGCTCTGGGGCCTACGAGCAGTACTTC. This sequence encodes CASSEGSGAYEQYF.